This section outlines one T cell receptor beta chain sequence together with its context. One base away lies a much larger clone, so this may be a sequencing read error. The authors made TCR beta cDNA from approximately 490 ng total RNA with a constant-region primer. Generation of the TCR beta libraries relied on three nested multiplex PCR rounds using slightly modified ARM-PCR. Both of the initial two PCR rounds ran for roughly 10 cycles and employed TRBV1-TRBV30 forward primers alongside a C-beta reverse primer. MiXCR, applied by TCRdb to the multiplex PCR reads, yields one record per CDR3 protein. The profile shows roughly 120,000 distinct CDR3 sequences, roughly three fifths of them singletons. The germline V gene encodes CDR1 ENHRY and CDR2 SYGVKD. This CDR3 is 17 amino acids long. Trimming removed 3 bases from V and 2 bases from J, with 19 bases in between. These data come from a study of tumor-infiltrating lymphocytes in primary liver carcinoma.

Each 20-30 mg portion of unsorted bulk tissue served as the source for co-extraction of RNA and DNA. All tumor samples contained more than 85% viable tumor cells. The chain links TRBV10-3 to TRBJ2-5; D perhaps matches TRBD1 (6 bases). The receptor comes from a woman aged 55-69 years with primary liver carcinoma and hepatitis B virus infection. Sequenced sample: liver tumor tissue from sampling region 1. Subset reported: tumor region T1, superior pole. The CDR3 DNA sequence: TGTGCCATCAGTGAAGGCCTAGGGACAACAACTCAAGAGACCCAGTACTTC. Encoded protein: CAISEGLGTTTQETQYF.